The 10 T cell receptor beta chains given below trace back to one sample, sequenced in a study of T cells in Graves' hyperthyroidism and ophthalmopathy. There were TCR beta CDR3 regions amplified from RNA transcripts. The TCR CDR3 was amplified in a first-round RT-PCR using the HTBI primer set. A single record per CDR3 protein comes from TCRdb applying MiXCR to the multiplex PCR reads. The sample carries roughly 750,000 distinct CDR3 sequences, about a sixth recorded once. Sequencing was performed on blood. These receptors all come from a man younger than 30 with Graves' hyperthyroidism.

The V call is TRBV10-3, the J call TRBJ2-3; D might be TRBD1 (6 bases). CDR1 ENHRY and CDR2 SYGVKD come from the germline V gene. The CDR3 sequence is 16 residues long. Trimming left V 1 base short and J 5 bases short, with 16 bases between. CDR3 in amino acids: CAISEYGAGVGDTQYF. The CDR3 nucleotides are TGTGCCATCAGTGAGTACGGGGCAGGGGTCGGAGATACGCAGTATTTT.

V is TRBV6-5 and J is TRBJ1-5; D is perhaps TRBD1 (6 bases). The V end lost 0 bases, the J end lost 3 bases, and 9 bases lay between the germline ends. Germline CDR1 is MNHEY and CDR2 is SVGAGI. The CDR3 covers 15 residues. Here the CDR3 reads CASSYSGGHNQPQHF. The CDR3 bases are TGTGCCAGCAGTTACTCGGGGGGACACAATCAGCCCCAGCATTTT.

The V gene is TRBV7-2, the J gene TRBJ1-5, with D unclear. This CDR3 has 14 amino acids. From germline, CDR1 is SGHTA and CDR2 FQGNSA. V dropped 2 bases and J dropped 5 bases, with 10 bases sitting between them. As DNA, the CDR3 is TGTGCCAGCAGCTTAAGGGCCCCTCATCAGCCCCAGCATTTT. This sequence encodes CASSLRAPHQPQHF.

This chain uses TRBV10-2 with TRBJ2-1; D unresolved. The V gene's germline CDR1 is WSHSY and CDR2 SAAADI. This CDR3 is built from 11 residues. V gave up 6 bases and J gave up 8 bases, with 8 bases separating them. The CDR3 coding sequence is TGCGCCAGCAGGACTTATGATGAGCAGTTCTTC. It is translated as CASRTYDEQFF.

This rearrangement joins TRBV30 to TRBJ1-2; D gene ambiguous. Germline V lookup: CDR1 GTSNPN, CDR2 SVGIG (reference sequence). The CDR3 runs 14 residues. V was cut by 0 bases and J by 4 bases, with 12 bases left in between. Here the CDR3 reads CAWSVFPVSYGYTF. The CDR3 region has the DNA TGTGCCTGGAGTGTATTTCCCGTTAGCTATGGCTACACCTTC.

Remarks on this clonotype: A much larger clone differs from this one at a single base, so this may be a read error. The chain uses TRBV6-1 and TRBJ2-5; D call uncertain. The germline gives CDR1 MNHNS, CDR2 SASEGT. This CDR3 has 14 residues. The CDR3 loop reads CDSSGLGRGETQYF. The CDR3 coding sequence is TGTGACAGCAGTGGTCTTGGGCGCGGAGAGACCCAGTACTTC.

This chain links TRBV20-1 with TRBJ1-6; weak D call: TRBD1 (6 bases). Trimming took 0 bases from V and 7 from J, leaving 10 bases between them. CDR1 and CDR2 from the germline V gene are DFQATT and SNEGSKA (reference sequence). The CDR3 has 14 residues. The CDR3 region is CSARDPGVNSPLHF. CDR3 bases: TGCAGTGCTAGAGATCCAGGGGTCAATTCACCCCTCCACTTT.

V is TRBV6-1 and J is TRBJ1-4, with a weak D call TRBD1 (5 bases). The germline V and J ends were trimmed by 5 bases and 8 bases, with 18 bases remaining between them. The length of the CDR3 is 15 residues. In germline, CDR1 is MNHNS, CDR2 SASEGT. The CDR3 region has the DNA TGTGCCAGCAGTTATATTGGAGGGGAAGGAGAAAAACTGTTTTTT. Translated, it gives CASSYIGGEGEKLFF.

This clonotype was seen ten or more times. As DNA, the CDR3 is TGTGCCACCAGCAGTAACAACGGAGTAACGACCTACGAGCAGTACTTC. Protein sequence: CATSSNNGVTTYEQYF. This chain joins TRBV15 and TRBJ2-7; no reliable D call. V lost 3 bases and J 2 bases, leaving 17 bases between the germline ends. Per the germline V gene, CDR1 is LNHNV and CDR2 is YYDKDF (reference sequence). This CDR3 comprises 16 residues.

The rearrangement uses TRBV5-6 and TRBJ2-7; D remains ambiguous. Per germline, CDR1 SGHDT and CDR2 YYEEEE. V lost 4 bases to trimming and J lost 1 base, with 9 bases between them. The CDR3 totals 13 residues. The CDR3, as DNA: TGTGCCAGCAGCCGTGAGTCTTCCTACGAGCAGTACTTC. This encodes CASSRESSYEQYF.